What follows is one T cell receptor beta chain and its context. The data are from a study of blood T cell repertoires in COVID-19. Study at large: In each case, the material was cDNA or gDNA derived from T cells, B-cell-depleted T cells, or PBMCs.

In the original processing: Researchers report that nucleated cell counts were estimated from reference gene primer amplification. This table comes from immunoSEQ multiplex PCR, and its TCRdb copy is limited to in-frame clones, with some not included. Clone size and the V and J calls come from that table; the DNA yielded D and trimming. The table has 150,000 to 200,000 clones, around nine tenths seen once; the top ten hold 10% to 13%. Trimming took off 1 base at V and 5 bases at J, with 14 bases between the two ends. This CDR3 has 15 residues. The germline gives CDR1 SGHTA, CDR2 FQGTGA. The sequenced sample was peripheral blood. The TCR comes from a woman aged 70 to 79 with COVID-19, enrolled during active disease. V and J are TRBV7-3 and TRBJ1-1; D is unclear. DNA of the CDR3: TGTGCCAGCAGCTTAAACCCGGCAGGAACAACTGAAGCTTTCTTT. It is translated as CASSLNPAGTTEAFF. The full variable domain, its missing parts supplied by reference TRBV7-3 and TRBJ1-1, is GAGVSQTPSNKVTEKGKYVELRCDPISGHTALYWYRQSLGQGPEFLIYFQGTGAADDSGLPNDRFFAVRPEGSVSTLKIQRTERGDSAVYLCASSLNPAGTTEAFFGQGTRLTVV.